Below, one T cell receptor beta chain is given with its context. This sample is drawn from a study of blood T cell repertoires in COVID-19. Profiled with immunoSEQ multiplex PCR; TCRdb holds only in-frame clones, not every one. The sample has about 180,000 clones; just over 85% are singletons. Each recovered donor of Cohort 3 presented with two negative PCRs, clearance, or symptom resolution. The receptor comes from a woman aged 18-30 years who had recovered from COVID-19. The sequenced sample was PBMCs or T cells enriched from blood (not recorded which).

CDR3 loop: CASSLWSPWISSYEQYF. The CDR3 bases are TGTGCCAGCAGCTTGTGGAGCCCCTGGATCAGCTCCTACGAGCAGTACTTC. The V gene is TRBV5-5, the J gene TRBJ2-7; D gene ambiguous. The CDR3 totals 17 residues. Between the trimmed V and J ends, which lost 1 base and 0 bases, there was a span of 17 bases. Germline CDR1 and CDR2: SGHKS and YYEKEE (reference sequence).